This entry is about one TCR beta chain. Its antigen remains unidentified. Sequencing was performed with immunoSEQ multiplex PCR; in TCRdb, only in-frame clones are kept and a portion is missing. This sample carries some 47,000 clones, around nine tenths of them seen once, and the ten largest clones take roughly a sixth. The CDR3 runs 13 residues. After removal of 1 base from V and 7 bases from J, the junction contained 2 bases not matched to a gene. Per the germline V gene, CDR1 is SEHNR and CDR2 is FQNEAQ (reference sequence). These data belong to a study of Tregs in tolerant kidney transplant recipients. The nonmyeloablative bone marrow transplants came from related graft donors, with transient mixed chimerism. CD4+CD25+CD127- Tregs, CD4+CD25- non-Tregs, CD4 and CD8 cells were sorted. Study observations and caveats: Activated donor B cell expansion appeared to reveal the most relevant donor-specific TCRbeta repertoire. Findings come from small patient numbers and require larger validation. Some patients' samples used different primers over time, so nucleotide sequences weren't comparable.

The receptor was derived from a human patient who received a combined kidney and bone marrow transplant. Some T cells may arise from the graft donor. The chain is built from TRBV7-9 and TRBJ2-7, with 9 bases matching TRBD1. The sequences come from CD8+ T cells from blood (PBMCs), collected 12 months after the transplant. Written as DNA, the CDR3 is TGTGCCAGCAGCTTAGGGACAGGGGATGAGCAGTACTTC. The encoded protein is CASSLGTGDEQYF.